The rows below give T cell receptor beta chains drawn from one sample of a study of cytomegalovirus exposure and HLA in healthy donors. Produced via immunoSEQ multiplex PCR; TCRdb's table is partial and in-frame only. Its table records about 200,000 clones. The sequencing sample was made of PBMCs. The source is a boy aged 5-17 years in good health and CMV-seronegative. The conserved cysteine and the conserved F or W are not part of the CDR3 here. The order of the fields is J gene, CDR3 length, V gene, CDR3 protein.

>TRBJ2-1|15|TRBV11-2
ASSVALTGTGNNEQF
>TRBJ1-6|12|TRBV7-9
ASSSDSGVGPLH
>TRBJ1-5|13|TRBV7-8
ASSFGQGGNQPQH
>TRBJ1-2|11|TRBV27
ASSMGQFYGYT
>TRBJ1-1|13|TRBV5-6
ASSGIGFRGLEAF
>TRBJ1-1|12|TRBV7-6
ASGTGSRGTEAF
>TRBJ2-5|10|TRBV10-3
AISLDLETQY
>TRBJ1-6|13|TRBV19
ASSGWGLDNSPLH
>TRBJ1-2|14|TRBV5-6
ASSLRPGRGDYGYT
>TRBJ1-1|12|TRBV5-1
ASSLDVGSTEAF
>TRBJ2-3|13|TRBV18
ASSPPGGAWDTQY
>TRBJ1-5|12|TRBV5-6
ASRGWTGHQPQH
>TRBJ2-3|14|TRBV6-6
ASRSLRLAGTDTQY
>TRBJ2-1|12|TRBV7-9
ASRTSGNYNEQF
>TRBJ2-5|11|TRBV7-3
ASSQGRGETQY
>TRBJ1-5|13|TRBV27
ASSTGTGDNQPQH
>TRBJ2-7|15|TRBV19
ASSIVAGVTPSYEQY
>TRBJ2-2|14|TRBV28
ASGTGSIANTGELF
>TRBJ1-5|12|TRBV7-6
ASSSQGNNQPQH
>TRBJ2-1|15|TRBV7-9
ASSLGAGQSSYNEQF
>TRBJ2-2|9|TRBV29-1
SVGTVGELF
>TRBJ1-2|11|TRBV27
ASSGIGNYGYT
>TRBJ1-3|13|TRBV7-9
ASSFRGQDGNTIY
>TRBJ2-7|13|TRBV6-6
ASSPLPGQGYEQY
>TRBJ1-2|13|TRBV5-4
ASSLSGDTNYGYT
>TRBJ2-3|15|TRBV4-1
ASSPSGGGLDADTQY
>TRBJ2-1|13|TRBV6-1
ASRKRGDSYNEQF
>TRBJ1-5|12|TRBV6-5
ASEQGAHNQPQH
>TRBJ1-5|12|TRBV19
ASSAGTYNQPQH
>TRBJ2-2|14|TRBV9
ASSVSGASGTGELF
>TRBJ2-7|13|TRBV7-9
ASSLDRGVTYEQY
>TRBJ2-2|12|TRBV27
ASSPGQGVGELF
>TRBJ1-6|12|TRBV2
ASSWDKDNSPLH
>TRBJ1-1|12|TRBV10-3
AISGPGGDLEAF
>TRBJ1-1|11|TRBV14
ASSQRATGEAF
>TRBJ2-1|14|TRBV7-9
ASSEPLAGGLGEQF
>TRBJ1-5|12|TRBV6-1
ASSLRTGMGPQH
>TRBJ2-7|12|TRBV6-1
ASTRDRLNYEQY
>TRBJ1-1|10|TRBV9
ASSAGLSEAF
>TRBJ1-5|12|TRBV28
ASSLGGSNQPQH
>TRBJ2-7|14|TRBV4-1
ASSQTVSGGGDEQY
>TRBJ1-2|13|TRBV5-4
ASSLPGQVNYGYT
>TRBJ2-2|14|TRBV9
ASSRARTGITGELF
>TRBJ1-4|13|TRBV13
ASSSNRSPQEKLF
>TRBJ2-7|12|TRBV7-2
ASSLGYREYEQY
>TRBJ2-2|13|TRBV5-1
ASGGGLVNTGELF
>TRBJ2-6|15|TRBV5-1
ASSFGPEGLGANVLT
>TRBJ1-1|12|TRBV4-1
ASSPSLPDTEAF
>TRBJ2-6|17|TRBV4-1
ASSPPPGQGSSGANVLT
>TRBJ1-2|11|TRBV27
ASGQGSGYGYT
>TRBJ1-5|13|TRBV19
ASSWVAGSNQPQH
>TRBJ2-7|14|TRBV15
ATSSGQGIVGYEQY
>TRBJ2-1|13|TRBV11-3
ASSLNGQRYNEQF
>TRBJ2-1|12|TRBV6-4
ASSVSGGASEQF
>TRBJ2-5|11|TRBV9
ASSGQGRGTQY